This entry lists 12 T cell receptor beta chains sequenced from one sample in a study of PD-L1 blockade in urothelial cancer. Assay used: immunoSEQ multiplex PCR; TCRdb lists only in-frame clones, some missing. The repertoire has 32,000 or so clones, approximately 84% of them found once; the top ten carry around a sixth. Noted time point: pretreatment peripheral blood. The sequences come from PBMCs, collected around atezolizumab (anti-PD-L1) treatment. These receptor sequences come from a man between 60 and 75 years old with urothelial cancer.

This CDR3 is CASSLKDREVNEQYF. The CDR3 coding sequence is TGTGCCAGCTCACTCAAGGACAGGGAGGTCAACGAGCAGTACTTC. The chain carries TRBV18 and TRBJ2-7, with 8 bases identical to TRBD1. The CDR3 totals 15 residues. The trim removed 4 bases at V and 5 bases at J, leaving 10 bases unmatched. From germline, CDR1 is KGHSH and CDR2 LQKENI. Full variable domain (rest looked up from reference TRBV18 and TRBJ2-7): NAGVMQNPRHLVRRRGQEARLRCSPMKGHSHVYWYRQLPEEGLKFMVYLQKENIIDESGMPKERFSAEFPKEGPSILRIQQVVRGDSAAYFCASSLKDREVNEQYFGPGTRLTVT.

This chain uses TRBV7-3 with TRBJ1-5, with TRBD1 matching over 7 bases. This CDR3 contains 15 residues. Unmatched junction bases numbered 7, after V lost 2 bases and J lost 6 bases. Germline values: CDR1 SGHTA, CDR2 FQGTGA. The CDR3: CASSLQGGGGQPQHF. CDR3 DNA: TGTGCCAGCAGCTTACAGGGGGGCGGCGGTCAGCCCCAGCATTTT.

This chain joins TRBV9 and TRBJ2-1; 7 nucleotides line up with TRBD1. The CDR3 spans 15 residues. CDR1 and CDR2 from the germline V gene are SGDLS and YYNGEE. The ends lost 1 base at V and 7 bases at J; junction bases unmatched: 8. This CDR3 is CASSVSTGNLNEQFF. The CDR3 DNA reads TGTGCCAGCAGCGTATCGACAGGGAACCTAAATGAGCAGTTCTTC.

The rearrangement links TRBV25-1 to TRBJ2-1; 9 positions agree with TRBD2. Germline lookup yields CDR1 MGHDK and CDR2 SYGVNS. The CDR3 has 17 amino acids. The V segment lost 3 bases and the J segment 2 bases; nucleotides outside the gene matches: 8. The CDR3 spells CASSESPSSGAYNEQFF. The DNA for the CDR3 is TGTGCCAGCAGTGAGTCACCCTCTAGCGGGGCCTACAATGAGCAGTTCTTC.

V usage is TRBV28 and J usage is TRBJ2-7; TRBD2 agrees at 10 bases. CDR1 and CDR2 (germline): MDHEN, SYDVKM. The CDR3 totals 17 residues. V shed 1 base and J 5 bases; nucleotides not matched to a gene: 11. The DNA for the CDR3 is TGTGCCAGCAGTTTATTTTATAGCCTAGCGGGAGAAAACGAGCAGTACTTC. Translating it yields CASSLFYSLAGENEQYF.

The chain recombines TRBV29-1 with TRBJ1-1; TRBD1 is a possible D gene (5 bases). The V and J ends lost 7 bases and 1 base respectively, with 16 bases between them. This CDR3 has 14 residues. Germline V gives CDR1 SQVTM, CDR2 ANQGSEA. Here the CDR3 reads CSAAGGASNTEAFF. The DNA of the CDR3 is TGCAGCGCCGCCGGGGGAGCGTCGAACACTGAAGCTTTCTTT. The variable domain in full, with the rest retrieved from reference TRBV29-1 and TRBJ1-1, is SAVISQKPSRDICQRGTSLTIQCQVDSQVTMMFWYRQQPGQSLTLIATANQGSEATYESGFVIDKFPISRPNLTFSTLTVSNMSPEDSSIYLCSAAGGASNTEAFFGQGTRLTVV.

The genes are TRBV9 and TRBJ2-6, with 7 bases aligning to TRBD1. The V segment lost 0 bases and the J segment 2 bases; nucleotides outside the gene matches: 5. This CDR3 is 17 amino acids long. Germline-derived CDR1 and CDR2 are SGDLS and YYNGEE. CDR3: CASSVERGQAGANVLTF. The DNA for the CDR3 is TGTGCCAGCAGCGTAGAAAGAGGACAGGCTGGGGCCAACGTCCTGACTTTC.

The rearrangement joins TRBV7-6 to TRBJ2-5; D is possibly TRBD2 (7 bases). Between the trimmed V and J ends, which lost 0 bases and 4 bases, there was a span of 9 bases. Germline lookup yields CDR1 SGHVS and CDR2 FNYEAQ. CDR3 length: 14 amino acids. In nucleotides, the CDR3 is TGTGCCAGCAGCTTAGCAGGGGGGGGAGAGACCCAGTACTTC. Protein product: CASSLAGGGETQYF.

The J gene is TRBJ2-5, the V gene TRBV6-6, with TRBD1 as a possible D gene (5 bases). Germline V gives CDR1 MNHNY, CDR2 SVGAGI (reference sequence). The ends were cut back, 2 bases at V and 1 base at J, with 11 bases in the middle. The CDR3 contains 15 residues. CDR3 residues: CASSYGARAQETQYF. CDR3 nucleotide sequence: TGTGCCAGCAGTTACGGGGCGAGAGCCCAAGAGACCCAGTACTTC.

This chain joins TRBV29-1 and TRBJ2-3; 16 nucleotides line up with TRBD2. The CDR3 has 17 amino acids. Germline CDR1 reads SQVTM; CDR2 reads ANQGSEA. V lost 5 bases to trimming and J lost 3 bases; unmatched junction nucleotides: 8. For the CDR3, the DNA is TGCAGCGTTCCTCCGGGACTAGCGGGAGGGGGGACAGATACGCAGTATTTT. Translated, it gives CSVPPGLAGGGTDTQYF.

The rearrangement joins TRBV2 to TRBJ2-3; TRBD2 matches at 7 bases. J lost 0 bases, V lost 5 bases, and 2 bases had no gene match. Germline V gene sequence: CDR1 SNHLY, CDR2 FYNNEI. The CDR3 runs to 14 residues. The CDR3 protein is CASSKTSSTDTQYF. The CDR3 DNA follows: TGTGCCAGCAGTAAGACTAGCAGCACAGATACGCAGTATTTT. Using reference TRBV2 and TRBJ2-3 for the parts outside the CDR3, the full variable domain is EPEVTQTPSHQVTQMGQEVILRCVPISNHLYFYWYRQILGQKVEFLVSFYNNEISEKSEIFDDQFSVERPDGSNFTLKIRSTKLEDSAMYFCASSKTSSTDTQYFGPGTRLTVL.

V gene TRBV11-2 combines with J gene TRBJ2-3; a possible D gene is TRBD2 (5 bases). CDR3 length: 17 amino acids. The germline V and J ends were trimmed by 3 bases and 2 bases, with 18 bases remaining between them. The germline CDR1 and CDR2 sequences are SGHAT and FQNNGV. The CDR3 DNA follows: TGTGCCAGCAGCTTGACGCTTGCGCGGGCATCCACAGATACGCAGTATTTT. Protein: CASSLTLARASTDTQYF.